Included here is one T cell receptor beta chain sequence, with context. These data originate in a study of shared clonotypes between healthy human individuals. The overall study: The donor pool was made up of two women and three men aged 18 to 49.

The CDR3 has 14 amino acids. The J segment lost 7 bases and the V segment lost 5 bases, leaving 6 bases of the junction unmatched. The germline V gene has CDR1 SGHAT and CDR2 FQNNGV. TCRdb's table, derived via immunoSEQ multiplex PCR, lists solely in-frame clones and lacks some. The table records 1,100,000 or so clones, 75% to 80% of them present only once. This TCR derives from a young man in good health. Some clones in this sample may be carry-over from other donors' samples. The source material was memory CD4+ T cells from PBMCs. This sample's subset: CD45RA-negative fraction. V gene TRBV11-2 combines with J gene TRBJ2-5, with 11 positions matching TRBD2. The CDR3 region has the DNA TGTGCCAGCAGCCAATATAGCGGGAGGGGGACCCAGTACTTC. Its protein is CASSQYSGRGTQYF.